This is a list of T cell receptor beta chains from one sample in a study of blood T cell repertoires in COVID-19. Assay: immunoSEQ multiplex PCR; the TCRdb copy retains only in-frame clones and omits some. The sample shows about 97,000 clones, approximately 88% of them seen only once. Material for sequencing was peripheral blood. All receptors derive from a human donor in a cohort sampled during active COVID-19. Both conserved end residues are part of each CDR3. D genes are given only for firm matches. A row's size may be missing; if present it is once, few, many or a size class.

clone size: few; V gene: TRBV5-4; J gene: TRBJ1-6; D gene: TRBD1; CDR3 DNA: TGTGCCAGCAGCTTGACACTGGGGACAGGGGAAGGTTCACCCCTCCACTTT; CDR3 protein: CASSLTLGTGEGSPLHF
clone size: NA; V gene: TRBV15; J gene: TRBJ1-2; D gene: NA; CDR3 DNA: TGTGCCACCAGCAGAGAGGGGGCGGCCTATGGCTACACCTTC; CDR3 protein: CATSREGAAYGYTF
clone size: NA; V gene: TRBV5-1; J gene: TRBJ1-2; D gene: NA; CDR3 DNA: TGCGCCAGCAGCTTGGCCTCGGACAGTTATGGCTACACCTTC; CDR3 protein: CASSLASDSYGYTF
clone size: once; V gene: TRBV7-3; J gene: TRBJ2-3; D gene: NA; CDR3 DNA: TGTGCCAGCAGCTACACCGTCACAGATACGCAGTATTTT; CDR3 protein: CASSYTVTDTQYF
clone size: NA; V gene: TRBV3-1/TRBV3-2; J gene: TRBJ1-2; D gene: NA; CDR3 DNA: TGTGCCAGCAGCCAAGACATGCGGGCTATCACCTTC; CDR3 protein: CASSQDMRAITF
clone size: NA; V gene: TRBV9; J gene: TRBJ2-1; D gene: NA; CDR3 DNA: TGTGCCAGCAGCTACCAAATCCGGGACAATGAGCAGTTCTTC; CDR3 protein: CASSYQIRDNEQFF
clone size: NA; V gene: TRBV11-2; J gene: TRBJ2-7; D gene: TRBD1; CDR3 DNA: TGTGCCAGCAGCTTAGGAGGTACAGGGGGCTACGAGCAGTACTTC; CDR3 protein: CASSLGGTGGYEQYF
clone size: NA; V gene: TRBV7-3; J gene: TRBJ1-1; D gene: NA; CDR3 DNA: TGTGCCAGCAGCTTTGCGTTGAACACTGAAGCTTTCTTT; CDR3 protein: CASSFALNTEAFF
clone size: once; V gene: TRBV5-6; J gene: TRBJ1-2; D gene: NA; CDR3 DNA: TGTGCCAGCAGCCGGAAGGAGGGGTATGGCTACACCTTC; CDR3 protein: CASSRKEGYGYTF
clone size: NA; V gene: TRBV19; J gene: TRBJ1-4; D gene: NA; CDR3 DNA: TGTGCCAGTCGGCGACAGGCGACCCGCAATGAAAAACTGTTTTTT; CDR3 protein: CASRRQATRNEKLFF
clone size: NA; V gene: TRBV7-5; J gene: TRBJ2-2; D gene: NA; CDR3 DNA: TGTGTCAGAAGCTTAACAGGGGTCGCCGGGGAGCTGTTTTTT; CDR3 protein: CVRSLTGVAGELFF
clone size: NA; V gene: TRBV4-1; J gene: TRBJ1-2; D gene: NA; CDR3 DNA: TGCGCCAGCAGCCAAACCCCTACCTATCACAGAGATTATGGCTACACCTTC; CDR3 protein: CASSQTPTYHRDYGYTF
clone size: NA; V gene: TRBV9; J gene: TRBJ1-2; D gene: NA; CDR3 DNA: TGTGCCAGCAGCGCCCAGGGGCCCTATGGCTACACCTTC; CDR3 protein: CASSAQGPYGYTF
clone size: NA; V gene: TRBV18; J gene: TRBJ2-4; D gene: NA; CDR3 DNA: NA; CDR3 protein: CASSPPYGQGQNIQYFGGQNIQYF
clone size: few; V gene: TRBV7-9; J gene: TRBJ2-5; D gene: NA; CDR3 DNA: TGTGCCAGCACCCGAGAGAAAACGCCAGGGACCCAGTACTTC; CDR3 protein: CASTREKTPGTQYF
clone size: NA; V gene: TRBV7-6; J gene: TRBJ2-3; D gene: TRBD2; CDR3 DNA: TGTGCCAGCACTTCGAGCGGGGGGGTTTTCGATACGCAGTATTTT; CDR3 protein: CASTSSGGVFDTQYF
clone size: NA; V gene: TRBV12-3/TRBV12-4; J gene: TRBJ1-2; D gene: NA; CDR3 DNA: TGTGCCAGCAGTCCTCGAGGAGGGGACGGCTACACCTTC; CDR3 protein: CASSPRGGDGYTF
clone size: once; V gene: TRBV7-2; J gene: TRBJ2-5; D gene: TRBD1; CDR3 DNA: TGTGCCAGCAGCGGGACAGGGGCCTCCCAGTCACAGTACTTC; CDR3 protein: CASSGTGASQSQYF
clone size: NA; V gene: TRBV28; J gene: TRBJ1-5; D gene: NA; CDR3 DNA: TGTGCCAGCCGGGAGGGTGGTCAGCCCCAGCATTTT; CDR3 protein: CASREGGQPQHF
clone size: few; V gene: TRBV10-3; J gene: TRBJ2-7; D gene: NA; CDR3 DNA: TGTGCCATCAGTGACCCAGGCCTCACAGGCCAAAGCTCCTACGAGCAGTACTTC; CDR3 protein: CAISDPGLTGQSSYEQYF
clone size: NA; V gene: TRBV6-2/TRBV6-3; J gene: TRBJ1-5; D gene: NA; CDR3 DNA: TGTGCCAGCAGTTCGACAGGTTTTTTGGGCAATCAGCCCCAGCATTTT; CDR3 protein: CASSSTGFLGNQPQHF
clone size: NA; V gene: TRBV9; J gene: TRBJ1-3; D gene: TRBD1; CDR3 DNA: TGTGCCAGCAGCGTAGCTACAGGGGGTCCTGGAAACACCATATATTTT; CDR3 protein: CASSVATGGPGNTIYF
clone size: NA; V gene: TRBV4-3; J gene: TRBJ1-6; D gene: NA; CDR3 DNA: TGCGCCAGCAGCCAGCAGGGTAAGGATTCACCCCTCCACTTT; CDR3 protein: CASSQQGKDSPLHF
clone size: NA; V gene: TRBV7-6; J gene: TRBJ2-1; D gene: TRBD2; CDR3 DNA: TGTGCCAGCAGCTTAGAGGCGGGGGAGGCATACAATGAGCAGTTCTTC; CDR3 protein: CASSLEAGEAYNEQFF
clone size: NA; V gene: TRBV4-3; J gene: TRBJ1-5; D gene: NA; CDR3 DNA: TGCGCCAGCAGCCAAGATCGGGCGGGGTATCAGCCCCAGCATTTT; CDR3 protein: CASSQDRAGYQPQHF
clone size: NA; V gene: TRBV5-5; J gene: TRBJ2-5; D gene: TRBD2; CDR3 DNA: TGTGCCAGCAGCTTGGGGCAGAGCGGGGGCCGCCAAGAGACCCAGTACTTC; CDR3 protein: CASSLGQSGGRQETQYF
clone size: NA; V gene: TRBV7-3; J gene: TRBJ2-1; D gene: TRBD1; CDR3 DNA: TGTGCCAGCAGCTTCTCAGGGGGAGCGCTGGAGGATGAGCAGTTCTTC; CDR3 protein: CASSFSGGALEDEQFF
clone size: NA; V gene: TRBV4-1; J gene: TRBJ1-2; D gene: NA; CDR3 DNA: TGCGCCAGCAGCCAAGGCCAGGCTAACTATGGCTACACCTTC; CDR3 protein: CASSQGQANYGYTF
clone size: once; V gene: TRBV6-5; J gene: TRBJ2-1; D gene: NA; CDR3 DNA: TGTGCCAGCAGGACCCCGGGACTTAGAGGCAATGAGCAGTTCTTC; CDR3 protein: CASRTPGLRGNEQFF
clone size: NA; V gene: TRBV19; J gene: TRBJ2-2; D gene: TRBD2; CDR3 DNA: TGTGCCACCAGGCCTGGAGCGGGGGGGTCCTCGAACACCGGGGAGCTGTTTTTT; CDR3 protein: CATRPGAGGSSNTGELFF